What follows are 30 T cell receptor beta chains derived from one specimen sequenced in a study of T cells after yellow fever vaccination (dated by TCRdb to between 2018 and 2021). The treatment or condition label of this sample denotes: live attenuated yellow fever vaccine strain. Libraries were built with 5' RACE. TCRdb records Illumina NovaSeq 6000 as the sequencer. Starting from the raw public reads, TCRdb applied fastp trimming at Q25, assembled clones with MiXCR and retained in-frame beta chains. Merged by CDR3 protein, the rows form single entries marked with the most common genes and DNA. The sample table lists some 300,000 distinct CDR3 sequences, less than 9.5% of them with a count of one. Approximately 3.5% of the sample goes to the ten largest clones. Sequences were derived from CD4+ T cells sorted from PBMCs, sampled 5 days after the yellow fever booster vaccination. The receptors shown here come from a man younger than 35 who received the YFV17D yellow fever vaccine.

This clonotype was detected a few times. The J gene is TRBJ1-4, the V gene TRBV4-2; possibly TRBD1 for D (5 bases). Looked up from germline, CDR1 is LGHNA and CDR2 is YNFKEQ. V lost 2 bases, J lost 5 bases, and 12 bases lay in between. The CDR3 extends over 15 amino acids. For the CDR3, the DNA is TGTGCCAGCAGCCAATCCGACAGAGACAATGAAAAACTGTTTTTT. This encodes CASSQSDRDNEKLFF.

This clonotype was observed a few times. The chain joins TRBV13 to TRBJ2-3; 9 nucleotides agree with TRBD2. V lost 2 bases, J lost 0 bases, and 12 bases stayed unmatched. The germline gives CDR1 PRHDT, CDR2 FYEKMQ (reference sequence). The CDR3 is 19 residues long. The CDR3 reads CASSLSARLAGESTDTQYF. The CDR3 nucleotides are TGTGCCAGCAGCTTATCCGCGAGGTTAGCGGGGGAGAGCACAGATACGCAGTATTTT.

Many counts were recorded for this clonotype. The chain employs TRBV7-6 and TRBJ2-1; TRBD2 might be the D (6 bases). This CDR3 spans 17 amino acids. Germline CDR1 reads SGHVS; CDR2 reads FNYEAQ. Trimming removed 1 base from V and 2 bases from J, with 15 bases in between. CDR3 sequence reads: CASSLVVGTFTYNEQFF. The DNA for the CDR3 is TGTGCCAGCAGCTTAGTCGTCGGGACTTTTACCTACAATGAGCAGTTCTTC.

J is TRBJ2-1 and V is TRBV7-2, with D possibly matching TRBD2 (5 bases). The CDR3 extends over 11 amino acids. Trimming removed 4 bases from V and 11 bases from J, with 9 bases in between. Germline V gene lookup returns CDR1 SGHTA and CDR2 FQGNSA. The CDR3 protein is CASSSGLQQFF. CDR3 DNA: TGTGCCAGCAGCTCAGGACTGCAGCAGTTCTTC. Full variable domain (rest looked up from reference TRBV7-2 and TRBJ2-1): GAGVSQSPSNKVTEKGKDVELRCDPISGHTALYWYRQSLGQGLEFLIYFQGNSAPDKSGLPSDRFSAERTGGSVSTLTIQRTQQEDSAVYLCASSSGLQQFFGPGTRLTVL.

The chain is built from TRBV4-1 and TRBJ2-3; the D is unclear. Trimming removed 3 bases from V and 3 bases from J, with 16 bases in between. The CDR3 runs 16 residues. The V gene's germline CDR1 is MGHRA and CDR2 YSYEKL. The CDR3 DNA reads TGCGCCAGCAGCCAGCAACCCACCGGTGGAACAGATACGCAGTATTTT. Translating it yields CASSQQPTGGTDTQYF.

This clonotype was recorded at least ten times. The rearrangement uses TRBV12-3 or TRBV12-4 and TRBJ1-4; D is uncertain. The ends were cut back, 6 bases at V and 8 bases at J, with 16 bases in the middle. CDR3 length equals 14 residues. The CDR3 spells CASRRREVEEKLFF. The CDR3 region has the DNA TGTGCCAGCAGGCGGAGGGAGGTGGAGGAAAAACTGTTTTTT.

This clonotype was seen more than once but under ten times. As DNA, the CDR3 is TGCGCCAGCAGCTTGATCCAGGCCTCGAGCTCTGGAAACACCATATATTTT. This translates into CASSLIQASSSGNTIYF. V and J are TRBV5-1 and TRBJ1-3; D is ambiguous. The length of the CDR3 is 17 residues. Trimming pared 1 base from V and 0 bases from J, leaving 14 bases between. Germline CDR1 is SGHRS and CDR2 is YFSETQ.

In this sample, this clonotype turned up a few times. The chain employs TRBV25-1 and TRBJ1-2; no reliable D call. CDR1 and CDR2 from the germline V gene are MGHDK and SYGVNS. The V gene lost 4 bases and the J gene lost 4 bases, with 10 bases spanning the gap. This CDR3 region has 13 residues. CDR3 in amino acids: CASSGANFYGYTF. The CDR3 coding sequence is TGTGCCAGCAGTGGAGCGAACTTCTATGGCTACACCTTC.

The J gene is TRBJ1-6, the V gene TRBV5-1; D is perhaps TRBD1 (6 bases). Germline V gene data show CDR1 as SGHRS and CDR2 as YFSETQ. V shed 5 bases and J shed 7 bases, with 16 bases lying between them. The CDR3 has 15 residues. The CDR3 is CASRSPGQLNSPLHF. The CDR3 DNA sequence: TGCGCCAGCAGGTCGCCGGGACAATTAAATTCACCCCTCCACTTT.

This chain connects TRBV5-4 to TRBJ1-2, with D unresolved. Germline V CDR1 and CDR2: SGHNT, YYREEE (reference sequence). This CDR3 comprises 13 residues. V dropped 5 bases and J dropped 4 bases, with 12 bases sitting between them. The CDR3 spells CASRKTDIYGYTF. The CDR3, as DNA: TGTGCCAGCAGGAAGACGGATATCTATGGCTACACCTTC.

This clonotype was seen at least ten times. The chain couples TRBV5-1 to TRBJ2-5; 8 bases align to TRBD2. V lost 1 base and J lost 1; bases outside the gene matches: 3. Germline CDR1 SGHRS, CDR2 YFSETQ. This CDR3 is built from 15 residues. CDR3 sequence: CASSLSAGVQETQYF. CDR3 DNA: TGCGCCAGCAGCTTGTCAGCGGGGGTCCAAGAGACCCAGTACTTC.

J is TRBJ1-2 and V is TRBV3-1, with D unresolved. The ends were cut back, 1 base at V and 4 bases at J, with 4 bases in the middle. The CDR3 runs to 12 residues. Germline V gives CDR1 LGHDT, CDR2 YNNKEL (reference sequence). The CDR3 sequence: CASSQGTYGYTF. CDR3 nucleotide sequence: TGTGCCAGCAGCCAAGGGACCTATGGCTACACCTTC.

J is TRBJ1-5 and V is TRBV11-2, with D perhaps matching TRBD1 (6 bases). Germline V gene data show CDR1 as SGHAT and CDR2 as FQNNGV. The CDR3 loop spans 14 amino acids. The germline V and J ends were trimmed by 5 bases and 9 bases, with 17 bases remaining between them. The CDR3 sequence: CASSQGGRGPPQHF. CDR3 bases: TGTGCCAGCAGCCAAGGGGGGCGGGGTCCGCCCCAGCATTTT.

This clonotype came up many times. The CDR3 here is CASSPGSGTNTGELFF. DNA for the CDR3: TGTGCCAGCAGCCCAGGGTCGGGGACGAACACCGGGGAGCTGTTTTTT. This chain connects TRBV7-6 to TRBJ2-2; D assignment may be TRBD1 or TRBD2 (5 bases each). Trimming shortened V by 5 bases and J by 0 bases, and 13 bases separated the two germline ends. Per the germline V gene, CDR1 is SGHVS and CDR2 is FNYEAQ. CDR3 length: 16 residues. The whole variable domain, remainder taken from reference TRBV7-6 and TRBJ2-2, is GAGVSQSPRYKVTKRGQDVALRCDPISGHVSLYWYRQALGQGPEFLTYFNYEAQQDKSGLPNDRFSAERPEGSISTLTIQRTEQRDSAMYRCASSPGSGTNTGELFFGEGSRLTVL.

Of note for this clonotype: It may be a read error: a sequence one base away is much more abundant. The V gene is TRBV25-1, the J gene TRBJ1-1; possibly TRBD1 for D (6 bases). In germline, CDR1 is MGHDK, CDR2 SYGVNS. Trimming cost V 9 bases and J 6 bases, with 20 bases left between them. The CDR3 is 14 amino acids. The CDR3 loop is CASSTIQGGSEAFF. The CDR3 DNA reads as TGTGCCAGTTCAACTATACAGGGAGGGTCTGAAGCTTTCTTT.

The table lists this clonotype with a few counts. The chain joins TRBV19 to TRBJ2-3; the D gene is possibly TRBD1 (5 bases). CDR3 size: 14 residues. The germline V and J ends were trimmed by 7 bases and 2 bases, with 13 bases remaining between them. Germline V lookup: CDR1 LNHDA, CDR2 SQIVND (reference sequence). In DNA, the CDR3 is TGTGCCAGTACCTACGACAGATACACAGATACGCAGTATTTT. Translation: CASTYDRYTDTQYF.

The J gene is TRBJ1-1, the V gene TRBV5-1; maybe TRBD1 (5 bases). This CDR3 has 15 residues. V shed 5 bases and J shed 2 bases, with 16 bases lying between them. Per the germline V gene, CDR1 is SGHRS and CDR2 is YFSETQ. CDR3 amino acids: CASRGGGAGNTEAFF. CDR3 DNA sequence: TGCGCCAGCAGGGGGGGAGGTGCCGGAAACACTGAAGCTTTCTTT.

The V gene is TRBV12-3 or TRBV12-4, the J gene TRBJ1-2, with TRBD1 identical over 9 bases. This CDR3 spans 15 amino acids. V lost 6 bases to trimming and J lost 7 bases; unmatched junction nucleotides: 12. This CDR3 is CASSIDRDRVRGYTF. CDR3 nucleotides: TGTGCCAGCAGCATAGACCGGGACAGGGTGCGTGGCTACACCTTC.

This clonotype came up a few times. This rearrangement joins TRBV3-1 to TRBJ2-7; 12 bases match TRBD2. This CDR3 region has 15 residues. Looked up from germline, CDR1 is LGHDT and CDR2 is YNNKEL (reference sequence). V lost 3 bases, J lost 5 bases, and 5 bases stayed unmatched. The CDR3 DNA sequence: TGTGCCAGCAGCCAGCTAGCGGGGGGGATGAACGAGCAGTACTTC. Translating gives CASSQLAGGMNEQYF.

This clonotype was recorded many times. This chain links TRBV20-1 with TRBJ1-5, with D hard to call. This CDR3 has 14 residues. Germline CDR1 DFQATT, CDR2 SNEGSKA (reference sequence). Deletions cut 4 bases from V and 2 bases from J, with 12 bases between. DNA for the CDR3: TGCAGTGCTATGACTGCCATGGGCAATCAGCCCCAGCATTTT. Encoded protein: CSAMTAMGNQPQHF.

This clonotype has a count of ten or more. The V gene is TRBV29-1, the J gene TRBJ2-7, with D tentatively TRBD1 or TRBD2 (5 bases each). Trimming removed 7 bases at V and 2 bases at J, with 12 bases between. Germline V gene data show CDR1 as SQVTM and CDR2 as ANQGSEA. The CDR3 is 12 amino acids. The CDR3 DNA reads TGCAGCGGGGGGACCGACGCCTACGAGCAGTACTTC. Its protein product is CSGGTDAYEQYF.

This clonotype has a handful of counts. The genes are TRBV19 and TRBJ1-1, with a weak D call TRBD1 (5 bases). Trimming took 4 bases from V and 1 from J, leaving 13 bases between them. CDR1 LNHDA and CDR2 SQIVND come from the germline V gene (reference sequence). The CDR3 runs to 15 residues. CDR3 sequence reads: CASSSYGTTNTEAFF. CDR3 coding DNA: TGTGCCAGTAGTAGCTACGGGACGACGAACACTGAAGCTTTCTTT.

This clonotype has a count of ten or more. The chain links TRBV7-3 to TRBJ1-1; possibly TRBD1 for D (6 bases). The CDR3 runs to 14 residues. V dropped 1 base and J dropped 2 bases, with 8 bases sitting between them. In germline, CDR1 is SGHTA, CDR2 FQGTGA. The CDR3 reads CASSLNRDNTEAFF. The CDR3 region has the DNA TGTGCCAGCAGCTTAAACAGGGATAACACTGAAGCTTTCTTT. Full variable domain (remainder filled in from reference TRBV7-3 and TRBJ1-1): GAGVSQTPSNKVTEKGKYVELRCDPISGHTALYWYRQSLGQGPEFLIYFQGTGAADDSGLPNDRFFAVRPEGSVSTLKIQRTERGDSAVYLCASSLNRDNTEAFFGQGTRLTVV.

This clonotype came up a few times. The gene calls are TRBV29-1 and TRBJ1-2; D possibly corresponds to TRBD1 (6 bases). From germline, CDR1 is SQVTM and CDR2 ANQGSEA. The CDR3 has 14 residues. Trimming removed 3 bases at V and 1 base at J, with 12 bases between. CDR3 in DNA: TGCAGCGTTGAGGGGGAACAGGGTAACTATGGCTACACCTTC. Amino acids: CSVEGEQGNYGYTF.

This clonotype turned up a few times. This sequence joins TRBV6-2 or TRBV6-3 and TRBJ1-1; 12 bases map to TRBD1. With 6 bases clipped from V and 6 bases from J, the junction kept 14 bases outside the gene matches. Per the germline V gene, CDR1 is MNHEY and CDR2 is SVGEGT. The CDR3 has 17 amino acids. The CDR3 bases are TGTGCCAGCAGCCTCCCGGGACAGGGGGCGATAATGCCTGAAGCTTTCTTT. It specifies CASSLPGQGAIMPEAFF.

CDR3 protein: CASSFRAGEQFF. CDR3 DNA sequence: TGTGCCAGCAGCTTCAGGGCGGGTGAGCAGTTCTTC. The V gene is TRBV5-5, the J gene TRBJ2-1, with D perhaps being TRBD1 or TRBD2 (5 bases each). Germline-derived CDR1 and CDR2 are SGHKS and YYEKEE (reference sequence). The CDR3 runs to 12 residues. The V end was cut by 2 bases, the J end by 9 bases, with 9 bases between.

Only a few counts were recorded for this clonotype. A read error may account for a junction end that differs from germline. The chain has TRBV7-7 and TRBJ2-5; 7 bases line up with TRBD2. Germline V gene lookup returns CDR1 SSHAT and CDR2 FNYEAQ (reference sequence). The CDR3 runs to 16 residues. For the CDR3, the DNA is TGTGCTAGCAGCTTAGGCTTGGTTCTAGCGGAAGAGACCCAGTACTTC. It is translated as CASSLGLVLAEETQYF. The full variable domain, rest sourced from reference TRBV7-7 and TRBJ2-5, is GAGVSQSPRYKVTKRGQDVTLRCDPISSHATLYWYQQALGQGPEFLTYFNYEAQPDKSGLPSDRFSAERPEGSISTLTIQRTEQRDSAMYRCASSLGLVLAEETQYFGPGTRLLVL.

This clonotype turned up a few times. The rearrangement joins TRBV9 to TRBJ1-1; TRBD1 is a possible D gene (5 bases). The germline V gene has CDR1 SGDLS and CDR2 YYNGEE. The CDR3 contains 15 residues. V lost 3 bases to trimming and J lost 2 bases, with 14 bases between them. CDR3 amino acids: CASSADPRENTEAFF. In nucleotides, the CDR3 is TGTGCCAGCAGCGCGGACCCCAGGGAAAACACTGAAGCTTTCTTT.

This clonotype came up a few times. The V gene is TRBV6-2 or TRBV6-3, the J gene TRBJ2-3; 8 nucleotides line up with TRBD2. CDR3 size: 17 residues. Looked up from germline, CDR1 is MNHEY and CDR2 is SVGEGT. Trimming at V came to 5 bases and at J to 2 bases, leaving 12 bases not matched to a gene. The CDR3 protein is CASSPNWRGAHTDTQYF. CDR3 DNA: TGTGCCAGCAGTCCAAACTGGCGGGGGGCCCACACAGATACGCAGTATTTT.

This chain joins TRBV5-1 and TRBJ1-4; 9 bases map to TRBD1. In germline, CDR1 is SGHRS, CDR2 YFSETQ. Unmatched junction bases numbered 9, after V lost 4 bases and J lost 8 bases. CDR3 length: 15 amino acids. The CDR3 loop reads CASSVRDRVNEKLFF. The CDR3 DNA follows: TGCGCCAGCAGCGTTCGGGACAGGGTAAACGAAAAACTGTTTTTT. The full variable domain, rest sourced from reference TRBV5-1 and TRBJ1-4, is KAGVTQTPRYLIKTRGQQVTLSCSPISGHRSVSWYQQTPGQGLQFLFEYFSETQRNKGNFPGRFSGRQFSNSRSEMNVSTLELGDSALYLCASSVRDRVNEKLFFGSGTQLSVL.